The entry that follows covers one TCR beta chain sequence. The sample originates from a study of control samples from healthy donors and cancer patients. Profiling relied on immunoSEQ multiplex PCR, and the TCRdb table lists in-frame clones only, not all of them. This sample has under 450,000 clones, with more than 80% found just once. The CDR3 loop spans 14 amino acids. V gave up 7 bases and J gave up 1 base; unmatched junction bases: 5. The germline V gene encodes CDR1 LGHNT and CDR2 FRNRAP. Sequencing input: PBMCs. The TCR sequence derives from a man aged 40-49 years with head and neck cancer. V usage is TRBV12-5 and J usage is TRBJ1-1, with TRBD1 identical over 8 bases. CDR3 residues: CASAYGQGNTEAFF. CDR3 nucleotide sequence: TGTGCTAGTGCCTATGGACAGGGGAACACTGAAGCTTTCTTT.